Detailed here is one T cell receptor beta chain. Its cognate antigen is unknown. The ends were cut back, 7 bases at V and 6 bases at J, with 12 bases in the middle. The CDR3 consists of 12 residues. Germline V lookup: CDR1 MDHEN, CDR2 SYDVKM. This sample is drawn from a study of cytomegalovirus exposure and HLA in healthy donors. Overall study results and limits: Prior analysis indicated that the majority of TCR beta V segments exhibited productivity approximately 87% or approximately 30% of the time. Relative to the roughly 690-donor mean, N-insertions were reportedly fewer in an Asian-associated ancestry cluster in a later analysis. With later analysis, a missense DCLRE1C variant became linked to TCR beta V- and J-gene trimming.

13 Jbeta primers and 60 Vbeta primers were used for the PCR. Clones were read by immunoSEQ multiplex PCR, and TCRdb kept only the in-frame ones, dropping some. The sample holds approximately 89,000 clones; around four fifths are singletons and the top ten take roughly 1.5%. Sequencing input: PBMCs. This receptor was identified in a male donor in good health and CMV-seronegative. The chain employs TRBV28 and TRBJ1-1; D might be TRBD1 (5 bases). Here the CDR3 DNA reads TGTGCCAGCACGGAAGGGGAGGCTGAAGCTTTCTTT. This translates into CASTEGEAEAFF.